This section outlines one TCR beta chain sequence together with its context. The sample holds a few counts of this clonotype. No antigen is known for it. No per-base quality is available; no much larger clone lies one base away. The sample is drawn from a study of CD8 T cells in ankylosing spondylitis (dated by TCRdb to 2016 to 2017). Context from the whole study: To find TCR variants linked to disease, the study profiled T cell receptor beta repertoires in ankylosing spondylitis patients and healthy donors. Peripheral blood samples were taken, and synovial fluid was additionally collected from ankylosing spondylitis patients. In total, the full study cohort was made up of some 110 healthy donors and approximately 24 ankylosing spondylitis patients.

The listed sequencing device is Illumina HiSeq 2500. Quantitative 5'-RACE with molecular barcodes was the method used to prepare the TCR beta libraries. The authors processed their data as follows. A new computational method, built on a probabilistic model of VDJ rearrangement, was used to identify disease-linked TCR variants. TCRdb ran its own pipeline on the public reads, namely fastp trimming at Q25 and MiXCR clone calling, and kept in-frame beta chains. Records with the same CDR3 protein are collapsed into one entry carrying the most frequent genes and DNA. TCRdb's processing, not the authors' own work, is the source of the V and J calls. Recorded for this sample are 300,000 to 350,000 distinct CDR3 sequences; roughly 14% of them occurred a single time. The ten biggest clones cover less than 1.1% of the sample. CDR1 SNHLY and CDR2 FYNNEI were looked up in the germline V gene. V is cut by 6 bases and J by 3 bases, and the space between the germline ends is 8 bases. Taken from cysteine to phenylalanine, the CDR3 has 13 residues. Only the CDR3 region is kept as DNA, spanning 39 bases read in frame from base 1.

Overall study outcomes, separate from this receptor: Some motif variants were previously reported in synovial fluid and blood of reactive arthritis patients, suggesting common disease-initiation mechanisms. The disease-linked clones showed a CD8+ phenotype and occurred at relatively low frequencies in peripheral blood. The disease-linked clones were reported to be significantly enriched in matched synovial fluid samples from ankylosing spondylitis patients. Blood from ankylosing spondylitis patients appeared to be characterized by a TCR beta motif made up of seven or eight highly homologous amino acid variants.

The origin of this receptor is a male donor with ankylosing spondylitis or in good health (not recorded which). Sequencing was done on a sample of blood, either unsorted or a sorted T cell fraction (not recorded which). The rearrangement combines TRBV2 with TRBJ2-2; no D segment can be confidently identified. The CDR3 loop reads CASRGLDTGELFF. DNA sequence: TGTGCCAGCAGGGGCCTTGACACCGGGGAGCTGTTTTTT.